The entry below gives a single T cell receptor beta chain sequence along with its context. RNA was extracted with the RNeasy kit, and a quantity of about 0.5 to 1 ug was reverse transcribed using random hexamers. TCRdb itself ran the immunoSEQ multiplex PCR reads through MiXCR, one entry per CDR3 protein. The data hold more than 100,000 distinct CDR3 sequences, with 95% to 96% observed a single time. The sample belongs to a study of CD8 T cells in Susac syndrome. CDR1 and CDR2 (germline): SGHNT, YENEEA. CDR3 length: 14 residues. V was shortened by 5 bases and J by 6 bases, with 14 bases between the two germline ends.

The rearrangement joins TRBV11-3 to TRBJ2-4; D not resolved. The receptor was isolated from a human donor with Susac syndrome. Sample: CD4+ T cells from PBMCs. CDR3 region: CASSAGPGPNIQYF. DNA of the CDR3: TGTGCCAGCAGCGCCGGCCCGGGCCCAAACATTCAGTACTTC. Full variable domain (missing parts from reference TRBV11-3 and TRBJ2-4): EAGVVQSPRYKIIEKKQPVAFWCNPISGHNTLYWYLQNLGQGPELLIRYENEEAVDDSQLPKDRFSAERLKGVDSTLKIQPAELGDSAVYLCASSAGPGPNIQYFGAGTRLSVL.